This passage covers 13 T cell receptor beta chains from one sample sequenced in a study of blood T cell repertoires in COVID-19. The method was immunoSEQ multiplex PCR; TCRdb's version includes in-frame clones alone and lacks a portion of them. Among around 300,000 clones listed, over 75% were seen once. Sequencing was performed on peripheral blood. The receptor set was obtained from a woman in her seventies with acute or convalescent COVID-19.

This chain links TRBV19 with TRBJ1-1; 8 bases map to TRBD1. The germline gives CDR1 LNHDA, CDR2 SQIVND (reference sequence). The junction had 22 bases not matched to a gene; V was cut back by 7 bases and J by 3 bases. The length of the CDR3 is 19 residues. CDR3: CASTLRGSTGAALHTEAFF. As DNA, the CDR3 is TGTGCCAGTACCCTCAGGGGGTCGACAGGGGCCGCGCTACACACTGAAGCTTTCTTT.

The chain couples TRBV30 to TRBJ2-3, with TRBD1 identical over 11 bases. Germline CDR1 is GTSNPN and CDR2 is SVGIG (reference sequence). The CDR3 length is 15 residues. J lost 3 bases, V lost 7 bases, and 9 bases had no gene match. The CDR3 nucleotides read TGTGCCTCAATTTCGGGGACAGGGGGAACAGATACGCAGTATTTT. This gives the protein CASISGTGGTDTQYF.

The DNA of the CDR3 is TGCGCCAGCATGAAAGGGGAGACAGGGAACACTGAAGCTTTCTTT. Amino acid sequence: CASMKGETGNTEAFF. The V gene is TRBV5-1, the J gene TRBJ1-1; D possibly corresponds to TRBD1 (6 bases). CDR3 length equals 15 residues. Germline-derived CDR1 and CDR2 are SGHRS and YFSETQ. V shed 6 bases and J shed 1 base, with 16 bases lying between them.

The chain recombines TRBV5-5 with TRBJ2-3; 8 bases agree with TRBD2. This CDR3 region has 15 residues. The germline CDR1 and CDR2 sequences are SGHKS and YYEKEE (reference sequence). V shed 4 bases and J 1 base; nucleotides not matched to a gene: 5. The CDR3 DNA follows: TGTGCCAGCAGCCGGAGCGGGGGTCGCACAGATACGCAGTATTTT. Residues: CASSRSGGRTDTQYF. Filled out from reference TRBV5-5 and TRBJ2-3, the complete variable domain reads DAGVTQSPTHLIKTRGQQVTLRCSPISGHKSVSWYQQVLGQGPQFIFQYYEKEERGRGNFPDRFSARQFPNYSSELNVNALLLGDSALYLCASSRSGGRTDTQYFGPGTRLTVL.

The V and J genes are TRBV3-1 (or the pseudogene TRBV3-2) and TRBJ2-1, with D possibly TRBD2 on 7 matching bases. There are 13 residues in the CDR3. V was shortened by 4 bases and J by 9 bases, with 13 bases between the two germline ends. Germline V gene lookup returns CDR1 LGHDT and CDR2 YNNKEL (reference sequence). The chain's CDR3 is CASSRRGAGEQFF. CDR3 DNA: TGTGCCAGCAGCCGCCGGGGGGCGGGTGAGCAGTTCTTC.

The chain carries TRBV28 and TRBJ2-7, with D maybe TRBD1 (6 bases). The CDR3 covers 16 residues. CDR1 is MDHEN and CDR2 is SYDVKM in the germline V gene. Trimming cost V 2 bases and J 0 bases, with 14 bases left between them. In DNA form, the CDR3 reads TGTGCCAGCAGTTTACGGCAGGGGTGGGCCTCCTACGAGCAGTACTTC. Translation gives CASSLRQGWASYEQYF.

The sample holds one count of this clone. This chain links TRBV29-1 with TRBJ2-1, with a possible D match to TRBD1 (7 bases). V was trimmed by 3 bases and J by 11 bases, leaving 29 bases between them. The CDR3 has 17 amino acids. Germline values: CDR1 SQVTM, CDR2 ANQGSEA. CDR3 in DNA: TGCAGCGTTGAGGATCAAGGGAGGTTTCAGGGGGGTTTTAAGCAGTTCTTC. This translates into CSVEDQGRFQGGFKQFF.

CDR3 nucleotide sequence: TGCAGCGTTGACAGTCTCAACTATGGCTACACCTTC. Translation: CSVDSLNYGYTF. This chain uses TRBV29-1 with TRBJ1-2; no definite D call. Trimming took off 3 bases at V and 2 bases at J, with 7 bases between the two ends. CDR3 size: 12 residues. Germline values: CDR1 SQVTM, CDR2 ANQGSEA.

The chain carries TRBV10-3 and TRBJ1-3; no firm D call. V was cut by 0 bases and J by 1 base, with 10 bases left in between. Germline V CDR1 and CDR2: ENHRY, SYGVKD. CDR3 length equals 16 residues. CDR3: CAISESGRQSGNTIYF. The DNA of the CDR3 is TGTGCCATCAGTGAGTCGGGCAGACAATCTGGAAACACCATATATTTT.

The chain recombines TRBV6-1 with TRBJ1-1, with a weak D call TRBD1 (6 bases). Germline V lookup: CDR1 MNHNS, CDR2 SASEGT. With 2 bases removed from V and 1 base from J, the gap between germline ends came to 17 bases. The CDR3 is 17 residues long. The CDR3 DNA reads as TGTGCCAGCAGTGAATACCCCCCTAGACAGGCGAACACTGAAGCTTTCTTT. It specifies CASSEYPPRQANTEAFF.

The V gene is TRBV5-6, the J gene TRBJ2-1; D may be TRBD1 (5 bases). CDR3 length: 18 residues. Trimming took 4 bases from V and 0 from J, leaving 20 bases between them. Germline loops: CDR1 SGHDT, CDR2 YYEEEE. In nucleotides, the CDR3 is TGTGCCAGCAGCGCCGCCGGGTGGGGCTCAAGCTCCTACAATGAGCAGTTCTTC. Translated, it gives CASSAAGWGSSSYNEQFF.

This sequence joins TRBV6-1 and TRBJ1-1, with TRBD1 identical over 8 bases. This CDR3 comprises 17 residues. V shed 0 bases and J 7 bases; nucleotides not matched to a gene: 13. Germline V gene sequence: CDR1 MNHNS, CDR2 SASEGT. The CDR3 protein is CASSEARGQGATLEAFF. In nucleotides, the CDR3 is TGTGCCAGCAGTGAAGCGCGGGGGCAGGGGGCGACCCTTGAAGCTTTCTTT.

The chain has TRBV6-5 and TRBJ1-3, with 7 bases matching TRBD1. This CDR3 is 16 amino acids long. V lost 0 bases and J lost 0; bases outside the gene matches: 2. Germline CDR1 reads MNHEY; CDR2 reads SVGAGI. CDR3 DNA sequence: TGTGCCAGCAGTTACTCGACAGGGCGCTCTGGAAACACCATATATTTT. It codes for CASSYSTGRSGNTIYF.